This record looks at one T cell receptor (beta chain) sequence and its context. No antigen is known for it. The assay was immunoSEQ multiplex PCR, and TCRdb's table has in-frame clones only and misses some. The sample lists a few thousand clones; roughly 69% were seen once. The data stem from a study of CD8 T cell repertoires and HIV-1 epitope variants. Study-wide context: Epitopes were three Gag families plus Nef HW9 and YT9. Autologous T cell-negative cells served as antigen-presenting cells in equal numbers.

There are 15 residues in the CDR3. V lost 0 bases, J lost 5 bases, and 6 bases stayed unmatched. CDR1 and CDR2 (germline): MNHEY, SVGAGI. The chain uses TRBV6-5 and TRBJ1-1, with 7 bases identical to TRBD1. The sample consisted of cultured CD8+ T cells derived from PBMCs. This clonotype originated in a male donor with HIV. CDR3 region: CASSYSDRLRTEAFF. The CDR3 DNA is TGTGCCAGCAGTTACTCGGACAGGCTTAGGACTGAAGCTTTCTTT.